The 30 T cell receptor beta chains below come from one sample, sequenced in a study of CD8 T cells in ankylosing spondylitis. One entry per CDR3 protein results from TCRdb running MiXCR on the 5' RACE reads. The sample has about 350,000 distinct CDR3 sequences, 20% seen once. The sample was blood, either unsorted or a sorted T cell fraction (not recorded which). The receptors stem from a male donor with ankylosing spondylitis or in good health (not recorded which).

The V and J genes are TRBV9 and TRBJ2-1; TRBD2 matches 10 bases. V lost 0 bases and J lost 2; bases outside the gene matches: 2. The germline V gene encodes CDR1 SGDLS and CDR2 YYNGEE. This CDR3 is built from 16 residues. In DNA, the CDR3 is TGTGCCAGCAGCGTAGGGAGCGGGGGGGCCTACAATGAGCAGTTCTTC. It is translated as CASSVGSGGAYNEQFF.

The chain uses TRBV5-6 and TRBJ2-7, with TRBD1 matching over 10 bases. Germline V lookup: CDR1 SGHDT, CDR2 YYEEEE. V was clipped by 3 bases and J by 3 bases; unmatched bases: 6. The CDR3 is 15 residues long. CDR3 sequence reads: CASSWKGQGIYEQYF. CDR3 DNA: TGTGCCAGCAGCTGGAAGGGACAGGGGATCTACGAGCAGTACTTC. The variable domain in full, completed from reference TRBV5-6 and TRBJ2-7, reads DAGVTQSPTHLIKTRGQQVTLRCSPKSGHDTVSWYQQALGQGPQFIFQYYEEEERQRGNFPDRFSGHQFPNYSSELNVNALLLGDSALYLCASSWKGQGIYEQYFGPGTRLTVT.

J is TRBJ2-3 and V is TRBV12-3 or TRBV12-4, with 14 positions matching TRBD2. V shed 8 bases and J 5 bases; nucleotides not matched to a gene: 6. CDR3 length: 15 amino acids. CDR3 DNA: TGTGCCAGCTCCGGGACTAGCGGGGGTGGAGATACGCAGTATTTT. This encodes CASSGTSGGGDTQYF.

V is TRBV29-1 and J is TRBJ1-2; TRBD1 is a possible D gene (6 bases). Germline CDR1 is SQVTM and CDR2 is ANQGSEA. V shed 6 bases and J shed 2 bases, with 16 bases lying between them. The CDR3 contains 14 residues. The CDR3 loop is CSVSPRDTNYGYTF. The CDR3 DNA is TGCAGCGTGTCTCCCCGGGACACCAACTATGGCTACACCTTC.

The genes are TRBV12-3 or TRBV12-4 and TRBJ1-5; unclear D gene. Trimming removed 8 bases from V and 2 bases from J, with 13 bases in between. The CDR3 totals 14 residues. The CDR3 reads CASGTLRGNQPQHF. CDR3 nucleotides: TGTGCCAGCGGCACTTTAAGGGGCAATCAGCCCCAGCATTTT.

This clonotype has more than one count but fewer than ten. The rearrangement uses TRBV20-1 and TRBJ2-1; TRBD2 agrees at 10 bases. The CDR3 length is 16 residues. The germline V gene encodes CDR1 DFQATT and CDR2 SNEGSKA (reference sequence). Losses at the gene ends were 2 bases for V and 6 bases for J; bases not matched to a gene: 10. CDR3 protein: CSARSKLGLASNEQFF. The CDR3 nucleotides read TGCAGTGCTAGATCCAAGCTGGGACTAGCGTCCAATGAGCAGTTCTTC.

In its sample, this clonotype was seen once. The chain links TRBV27 to TRBJ2-3, with a weak D call TRBD1 (6 bases). Germline V gives CDR1 MNHEY, CDR2 SMNVEV (reference sequence). The CDR3 has 14 residues. Trimming took off 5 bases at V and 3 bases at J, with 12 bases between the two ends. The CDR3 coding sequence is TGTGCCAGCAGTCCTGACAGGTGGACAGATACGCAGTATTTT. Its translation: CASSPDRWTDTQYF.

The V gene is TRBV11-2, the J gene TRBJ2-7; perhaps TRBD1 as D (6 bases). This CDR3 region has 14 residues. Germline V gives CDR1 SGHAT, CDR2 FQNNGV. V was cut by 8 bases and J by 3 bases, with 17 bases left in between. The CDR3 protein is CASSWGPSVYEQYF. In DNA, the CDR3 is TGTGCCAGCTCCTGGGGGCCCTCCGTCTACGAGCAGTACTTC.

The rearrangement uses TRBV25-1 and TRBJ2-3; 8 positions match TRBD2. CDR1 is MGHDK, CDR2 SYGVNS, per germline. Trimming took 4 bases from V and 2 from J; bases not matched to a gene: 14. There are 18 residues in the CDR3. CDR3 sequence: CASSGRGGNVWDTDTQYF. The DNA of the CDR3 is TGTGCCAGCAGTGGCCGGGGGGGGAACGTTTGGGACACAGATACGCAGTATTTT.

V and J are TRBV5-6 and TRBJ2-1; 9 bases agree with TRBD2. V dropped 1 base and J dropped 10; count of bases not matched to a gene: 9. The CDR3 length is 15 residues. Germline CDR1 SGHDT, CDR2 YYEEEE. CDR3 nucleotides: TGTGCCAGCAGCTTGCCAGGACTAGCGATCATGGAGCAGTTCTTC. Residues: CASSLPGLAIMEQFF.

In this sample, this clonotype turned up many times. J is TRBJ2-5 and V is TRBV5-1; 13 nucleotides agree with TRBD2. This CDR3 has 16 amino acids. CDR1 and CDR2 from the germline V gene are SGHRS and YFSETQ. Germline trimming cut 7 bases from V and 5 bases from J; bases unmatched to any gene: 11. Here the CDR3 DNA reads TGCGCCAGCTGCCACGGACTAGCGGGGGTTTGGGAGACCCAGTACTTC. Translating gives CASCHGLAGVWETQYF.

CDR3 amino acids: CSVRETGSWREQFF. CDR3 nucleotide sequence: TGCAGCGTTAGAGAGACAGGGAGTTGGCGTGAGCAGTTCTTC. The rearrangement links TRBV29-1 to TRBJ2-1; 7 bases align to TRBD1. The trim removed 5 bases at V and 9 bases at J, leaving 13 bases unmatched. The CDR3 is 14 amino acids. Germline V gene data show CDR1 as SQVTM and CDR2 as ANQGSEA.

The gene calls are TRBV6-1 and TRBJ2-1, with 9 bases fitting TRBD1. CDR1 is MNHNS and CDR2 is SASEGT in the germline V gene. V shed 6 bases and J 5 bases; nucleotides not matched to a gene: 5. The CDR3 has 14 residues. The CDR3, as DNA: TGTGCCAGCAGACACCGGGACAGGGACAATGAGCAGTTCTTC. Translating it yields CASRHRDRDNEQFF.

This clonotype was observed a few times. The chain has TRBV29-1 and TRBJ2-2; D unclear. From germline, CDR1 is SQVTM and CDR2 ANQGSEA. The CDR3 has 13 amino acids. Trimming removed 2 bases at V and 1 base at J, with 5 bases between. The CDR3 DNA follows: TGCAGCGTTGAATGGGGGAACACCGGGGAGCTGTTTTTT. It encodes CSVEWGNTGELFF.

The V and J genes are TRBV20-1 and TRBJ2-7; the match to TRBD2 covers 7 bases. Germline CDR1 reads DFQATT; CDR2 reads SNEGSKA (reference sequence). CDR3 length: 15 residues. V was pared by 0 bases and J by 2 bases, with 7 bases of the junction left unmatched. CDR3 sequence: CSARDPSGVAYEQYF. The CDR3 DNA reads TGCAGTGCTAGAGATCCCAGCGGGGTCGCCTACGAGCAGTACTTC.

This clonotype was seen more than once but under ten times. This chain uses TRBV5-1 with TRBJ2-7; D is unresolved. Trimming shortened V by 0 bases and J by 0 bases, and 10 bases separated the two germline ends. Germline CDR1 reads SGHRS; CDR2 reads YFSETQ. The CDR3 contains 15 residues. CDR3 nucleotide sequence: TGCGCCAGCAGCTTGGACTGGACCATCTCCTACGAGCAGTACTTC. Its translation: CASSLDWTISYEQYF.

The chain has TRBV20-1 and TRBJ2-1; D call uncertain. CDR3 length: 15 residues. Germline V gives CDR1 DFQATT, CDR2 SNEGSKA (reference sequence). V was pared by 0 bases and J by 4 bases, with 13 bases between. CDR3 nucleotides: TGCAGTGCTAGAGATGGCGGAGCGCTTTACAATGAGCAGTTCTTC. This translates into CSARDGGALYNEQFF.

Note on this clonotype: The conserved final phenylalanine or tryptophan is absent from the CDR3, which likely points to a read error. The V call is TRBV20-1, the J call TRBJ2-4; D is possibly TRBD2 (7 bases). V gave up 3 bases and J gave up 2 bases, with 8 bases separating them. Germline lookup yields CDR1 DFQATT and CDR2 SNEGSKA (reference sequence). CDR3 size: 13 residues. As DNA, the CDR3 is TGCAGTGCTAGGGGGGGGCCCAAAAACATTCAGTACCTC. Its protein product is CSARGGPKNIQYL.

The chain couples TRBV7-9 to TRBJ2-3, with TRBD2 identical over 9 bases. This CDR3 spans 17 amino acids. Germline CDR1 reads SEHNR; CDR2 reads FQNEAQ (reference sequence). Germline trimming cut 3 bases from V and 0 bases from J; bases unmatched to any gene: 7. The DNA for the CDR3 is TGTGCCAGCAGCTTGCTTACTAGCGGGCCAAGCACAGATACGCAGTATTTT. It encodes CASSLLTSGPSTDTQYF.

The chain is built from TRBV11-2 and TRBJ2-5, with D perhaps being TRBD1 or TRBD2 (7 bases each). The V gene's germline CDR1 is SGHAT and CDR2 FQNNGV. Trimming cost V 5 bases and J 1 base, with 17 bases left between them. The CDR3 covers 16 residues. DNA for the CDR3: TGTGCCAGCAGCCAGGGGGGGGCGAGATTCCAAGAGACCCAGTACTTC. Residues: CASSQGGARFQETQYF.

This clonotype has ten or more counts. The genes are TRBV12-3 or TRBV12-4 and TRBJ2-7; maybe TRBD1 (5 bases). V was trimmed by 2 bases and J by 1 base, leaving 9 bases between them. The CDR3 extends over 14 amino acids. This CDR3 reads CASSLSGYSYEQYF. The CDR3 DNA reads as TGTGCCAGCAGTTTATCAGGGTATTCCTACGAGCAGTACTTC.

This clonotype was found a few times. The CDR3 nucleotides read TGTGCCAGCGGAGGGGGTGGGTACCACAATGAGCAGTTCTTC. Translation: CASGGGGYHNEQFF. V is TRBV6-1 and J is TRBJ2-1; D may match TRBD1 or TRBD2 (6 bases each). Trimming took off 8 bases at V and 5 bases at J, with 16 bases between the two ends. Germline CDR1 MNHNS, CDR2 SASEGT. CDR3 length equals 14 residues.

V is TRBV6-5 and J is TRBJ2-3, with no clear D. V lost 1 base and J lost 0, with 11 bases in between. This CDR3 has 16 residues. Germline CDR1 is MNHEY and CDR2 is SVGAGI. CDR3 in amino acids: CASSYFADGSTDTQYF. The CDR3 DNA reads TGTGCCAGCAGTTACTTCGCGGACGGAAGCACAGATACGCAGTATTTT.

There are a few counts of this clonotype. In nucleotides, the CDR3 is TGTGCCAGCAGCGAGGGGAGGCAAGAGACCCAGTACTTC. Translation gives CASSEGRQETQYF. The chain has TRBV9 and TRBJ2-5; tentatively, D is TRBD2 (6 bases). Per germline, CDR1 SGDLS and CDR2 YYNGEE. The CDR3 has 13 amino acids. Trimming removed 3 bases from V and 2 bases from J, with 8 bases in between.

This clonotype was recorded a few times. The V and J genes are TRBV5-5 and TRBJ2-1; TRBD2 agrees at 8 bases. Looked up from germline, CDR1 is SGHKS and CDR2 is YYEKEE (reference sequence). The CDR3 extends over 16 amino acids. V dropped 5 bases and J dropped 0; count of bases not matched to a gene: 7. CDR3 amino acids: CASRGLAGGSYNEQFF. CDR3 sequence (DNA): TGTGCCAGCAGAGGACTGGCGGGGGGCTCCTACAATGAGCAGTTCTTC.

This clonotype was observed many times. The J gene is TRBJ2-7, the V gene TRBV29-1; TRBD1 matches 8 bases. Trimming removed 5 bases from V and 1 base from J; junction bases left unmatched: 1. The CDR3 has 12 amino acids. Germline values: CDR1 SQVTM, CDR2 ANQGSEA. The CDR3, as DNA: TGCAGCGTTCGGACAGGGTCCTACGAGCAGTACTTC. Amino acids: CSVRTGSYEQYF.

The chain combines TRBV4-1 with TRBJ2-2; D perhaps matches TRBD2 (5 bases). Germline CDR1 reads MGHRA; CDR2 reads YSYEKL. V was shortened by 5 bases and J by 6 bases, with 16 bases between the two germline ends. CDR3 length: 15 residues. CDR3 in amino acids: CASSILVGGAGELFF. CDR3 nucleotide sequence: TGCGCCAGCAGCATACTAGTTGGCGGTGCCGGGGAGCTGTTTTTT.

This clonotype has ten or more counts. The chain links TRBV12-3 or TRBV12-4 to TRBJ2-1; TRBD2 matches at 8 bases. The CDR3 totals 12 residues. J was trimmed by 6 bases and V by 11 bases; bases with no gene match: 6. Here the CDR3 DNA reads TGTGCCTCCTCCCGGGGGGGCAATGAGCAGTTCTTC. It encodes CASSRGGNEQFF.

The gene calls are TRBV6-2 or TRBV6-3 and TRBJ2-5, with D unresolved. Germline V gene data show CDR1 as MNHEY and CDR2 as SVGEGT. The CDR3 runs 12 residues. With 5 bases removed from V and 5 bases from J, the gap between germline ends came to 9 bases. The CDR3: CASSMDRETQYF. CDR3 coding DNA: TGTGCCAGCAGTATGGATCGGGAGACCCAGTACTTC.

The V call is TRBV29-1, the J call TRBJ2-1; TRBD2 matches at 10 bases. V was pared by 1 base and J by 2 bases, with 2 bases of the junction left unmatched. This CDR3 comprises 15 residues. CDR1 SQVTM and CDR2 ANQGSEA come from the germline V gene. The CDR3 protein is CSVEGLAGAYNEQFF. Here the CDR3 DNA reads TGCAGCGTTGAAGGCCTAGCGGGGGCCTACAATGAGCAGTTCTTC.